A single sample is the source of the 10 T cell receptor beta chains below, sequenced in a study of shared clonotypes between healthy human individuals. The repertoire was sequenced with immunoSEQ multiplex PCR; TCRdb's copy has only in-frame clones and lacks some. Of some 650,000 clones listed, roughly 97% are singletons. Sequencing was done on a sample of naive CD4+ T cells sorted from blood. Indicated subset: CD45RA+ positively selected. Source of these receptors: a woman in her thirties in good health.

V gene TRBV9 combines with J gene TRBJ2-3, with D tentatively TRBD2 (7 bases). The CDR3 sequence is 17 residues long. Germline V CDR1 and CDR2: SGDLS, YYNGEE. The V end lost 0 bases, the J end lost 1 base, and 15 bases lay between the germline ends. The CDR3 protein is CASSVEGRGWRTDTQYF. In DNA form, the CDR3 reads TGTGCCAGCAGCGTAGAAGGGAGGGGGTGGCGCACAGATACGCAGTATTTT.

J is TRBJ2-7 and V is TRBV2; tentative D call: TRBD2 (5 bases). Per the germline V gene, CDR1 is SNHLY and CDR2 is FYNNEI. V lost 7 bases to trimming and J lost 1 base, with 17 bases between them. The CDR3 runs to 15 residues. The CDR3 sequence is CASTLGLDTSYEQYF. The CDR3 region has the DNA TGTGCCAGCACCCTAGGACTTGACACATCCTACGAGCAGTACTTC. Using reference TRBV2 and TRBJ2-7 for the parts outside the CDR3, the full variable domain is EPEVTQTPSHQVTQMGQEVILRCVPISNHLYFYWYRQILGQKVEFLVSFYNNEISEKSEIFDDQFSVERPDGSNFTLKIRSTKLEDSAMYFCASTLGLDTSYEQYFGPGTRLTVT.

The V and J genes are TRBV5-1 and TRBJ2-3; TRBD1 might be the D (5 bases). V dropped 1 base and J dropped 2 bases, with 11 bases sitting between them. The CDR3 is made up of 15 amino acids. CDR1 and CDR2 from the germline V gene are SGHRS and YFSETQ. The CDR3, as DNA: TGCGCCAGCAGCTTGACAGGCCCCTACACAGATACGCAGTATTTT. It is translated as CASSLTGPYTDTQYF.

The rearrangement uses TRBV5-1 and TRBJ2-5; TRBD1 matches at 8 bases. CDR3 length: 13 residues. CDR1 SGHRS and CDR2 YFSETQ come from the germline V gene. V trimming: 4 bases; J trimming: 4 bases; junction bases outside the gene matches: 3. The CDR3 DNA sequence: TGCGCCAGCAGCCCACAGGGGGGAGAGACCCAGTACTTC. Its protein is CASSPQGGETQYF.

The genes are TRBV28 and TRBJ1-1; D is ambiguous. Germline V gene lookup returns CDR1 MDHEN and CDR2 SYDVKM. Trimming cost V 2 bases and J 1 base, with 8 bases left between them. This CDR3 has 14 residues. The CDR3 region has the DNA TGTGCCAGCAGTTTAGGTCAGCAGAACACTGAAGCTTTCTTT. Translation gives CASSLGQQNTEAFF.

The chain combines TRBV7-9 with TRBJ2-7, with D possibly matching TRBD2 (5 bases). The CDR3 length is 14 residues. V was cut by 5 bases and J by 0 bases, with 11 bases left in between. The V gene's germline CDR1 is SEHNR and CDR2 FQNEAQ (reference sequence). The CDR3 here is CASSHNGLSYEQYF. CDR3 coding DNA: TGTGCCAGCAGCCATAACGGACTCTCCTACGAGCAGTACTTC.

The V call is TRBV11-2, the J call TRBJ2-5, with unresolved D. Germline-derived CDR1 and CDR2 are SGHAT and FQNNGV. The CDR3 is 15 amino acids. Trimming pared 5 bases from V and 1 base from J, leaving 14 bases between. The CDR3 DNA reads TGTGCCAGCAGCCGTACCGGCAGATTCCAAGAGACCCAGTACTTC. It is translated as CASSRTGRFQETQYF.

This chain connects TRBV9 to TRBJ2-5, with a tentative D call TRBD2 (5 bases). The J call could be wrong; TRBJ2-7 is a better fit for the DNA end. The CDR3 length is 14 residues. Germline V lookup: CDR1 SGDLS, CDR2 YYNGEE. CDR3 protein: CASSVGPNSDEQYF. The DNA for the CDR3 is TGTGCCAGCAGCGTAGGTCCCAATAGCGACGAGCAGTACTTC.

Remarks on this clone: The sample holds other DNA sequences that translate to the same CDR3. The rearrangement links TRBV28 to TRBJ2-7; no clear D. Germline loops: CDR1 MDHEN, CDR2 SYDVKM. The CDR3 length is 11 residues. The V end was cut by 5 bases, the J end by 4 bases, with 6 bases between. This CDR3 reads CASSPNYEQYF. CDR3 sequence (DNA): TGTGCCAGCAGTCCGAATTACGAGCAGTACTTC.

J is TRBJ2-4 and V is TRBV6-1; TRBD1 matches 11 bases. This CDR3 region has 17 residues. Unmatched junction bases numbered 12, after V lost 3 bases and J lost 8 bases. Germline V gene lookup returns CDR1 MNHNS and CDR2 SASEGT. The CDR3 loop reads CASSEQPTGTGGDIQYF. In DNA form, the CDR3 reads TGTGCCAGCAGTGAGCAACCGACCGGGACAGGGGGTGACATTCAGTACTTC.